The sequence of this T cell receptor (beta chain) was determined in a study of response to subunit inactivated influenza vaccine. The germline gives CDR1 MNHNS, CDR2 SASEGT. The CDR3 extends over 14 amino acids. V gave up 3 bases and J gave up 6 bases; unmatched junction bases: 4. In TCRdb, the RT-PCR reads were re-called with MiXCR into one record per CDR3 protein. The table lists 560,000 or so distinct CDR3 sequences, 7.6% of them singletons. This clonotype was counted at least ten times. The material sequenced was PBMCs from blood, taken less than 30 months after vaccination. This receptor was identified in a man between 50 and 70 years old who received an inactivated influenza vaccine. V and J are TRBV6-1 and TRBJ1-5; 8 bases are shared with TRBD1. This CDR3 is CASSDRGQGQPQHF. DNA of the CDR3: TGTGCCAGCAGTGACAGGGGGCAAGGTCAGCCCCAGCATTTT.